This TCR beta chain is drawn from a study of T-cell reconstitution after alpha-beta-depleted transplantation in children. Construction of the TCRbeta library involved unique molecular identifiers. MiXCR, applied by TCRdb to the PCR reads, yields one record per CDR3 protein. The sample includes a few hundred thousand distinct CDR3 sequences, roughly 22% of them seen just once. In its sample, this clonotype was seen many times. V lost 6 bases and J 3 bases, leaving 15 bases between the germline ends. The germline gives CDR1 MNHNS, CDR2 SASEGT. The CDR3 is 14 residues long. The sequencing here drew on PBMCs from the stem cell graft donor, taken from the stem cell graft. The chain uses TRBV6-1 and TRBJ2-7; the D is unclear. This receptor was obtained from a human donor who donated a stem cell graft to a child with acute myeloid leukemia. The CDR3 region has the DNA TGTGCCAGCAGCAGATCTCAAAATGGCTACGAGCAGTACTTC. Amino acid sequence: CASSRSQNGYEQYF.